This T cell receptor beta chain emerged from a study of human CD8 memory T cell subsets. About this clonotype: Antigen: not known.

General study results and limits: The study sequenced T cell receptor beta chains only. Stem-like memory and precursor exhausted T cell populations exhibited comparably high diversity, in distinction to effector memory cells.

The CDR3 runs 16 residues. Germline loops: CDR1 MNHEY, CDR2 SVGAGI. A UMI-labeled 5' RACE approach was the method that produced the TCR beta libraries. Authors' processing steps: The number of functional CDR3 beta clonotypes in each TCR beta library ranged from roughly 2,700 to 18,000. After re-calling the 5' RACE reads, TCRdb lists one entry per CDR3 protein, DNA absent. TCRdb, not the authors, supplied the V and J calls. Its table records 7,500 to 9,000 distinct CDR3 sequences. The term TPEX covered CCR7+ PD-1+ TIGIT+ early memory CD8+ T cells that had exhausted-like traits. The receptor comes from a human donor in good health. Sequenced sample: CD8+ T cells from PBMCs. J is TRBJ1-5 and V is TRBV6-5; there is no DNA to check the TCRdb D call of TRBD1. This CDR3 reads CASSAGVPDSNQPQHF.